This T cell receptor (beta chain) was captured in a study of blood T cell repertoires in COVID-19. Trimming stripped 5 bases from V and 5 bases from J, with 12 bases between. The CDR3 is 14 amino acids. Germline V gives CDR1 PRHDT, CDR2 FYEKMQ (reference sequence). Here immunoSEQ multiplex PCR was the method, and the copy in TCRdb shows in-frame clones only, minus some. Of about 98,000 clones listed, around nine tenths are singletons. This rearrangement joins TRBV13 to TRBJ1-4; D is undetermined. The sequenced sample was peripheral blood. The clonotype comes from a man in his fifties or sixties with acute or convalescent COVID-19. CDR3 nucleotides: TGTGCCAGCAGCGCGGCACCGAGAAATGAAAAACTGTTTTTT. It translates to CASSAAPRNEKLFF. Full variable domain (missing parts from reference TRBV13 and TRBJ1-4): AAGVIQSPRHLIKEKRETATLKCYPIPRHDTVYWYQQGPGQDPQFLISFYEKMQSDKGSIPDRFSAQQFSDYHSELNMSSLELGDSALYFCASSAAPRNEKLFFGSGTQLSVL.